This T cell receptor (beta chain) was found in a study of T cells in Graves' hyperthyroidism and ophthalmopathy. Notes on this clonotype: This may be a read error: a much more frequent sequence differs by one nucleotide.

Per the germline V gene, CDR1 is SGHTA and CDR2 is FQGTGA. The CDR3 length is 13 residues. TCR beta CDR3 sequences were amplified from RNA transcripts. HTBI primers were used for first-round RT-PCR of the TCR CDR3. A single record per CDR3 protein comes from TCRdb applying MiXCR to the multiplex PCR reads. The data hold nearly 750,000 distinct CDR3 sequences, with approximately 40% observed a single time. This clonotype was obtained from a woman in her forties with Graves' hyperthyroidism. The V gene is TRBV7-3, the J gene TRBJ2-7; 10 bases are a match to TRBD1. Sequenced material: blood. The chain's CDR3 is CAGSPDRGREQYF. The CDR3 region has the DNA TGTGCCGGCAGCCCAGACAGGGGGCGTGAGCAGTACTTC.